This record concerns one TCR beta chain sequence. As yet, its antigen is unknown. The record originates from a study of T cell responses to AZD1222 COVID-19 vaccine. In the study overall: Second-dose groups at about 4 or about 12 weeks were pooled.

Assay used: immunoSEQ multiplex PCR; TCRdb lists only in-frame clones, some missing. This sample has 90,000 or so clones; roughly 90% occur once, and the top ten carry less than 20%. This CDR3 spans 14 amino acids. The germline V and J ends were trimmed by 6 bases and 0 bases, with 9 bases remaining between them. Germline V lookup: CDR1 LNHDA, CDR2 SQIVND (reference sequence). Notes on the study in general: All repertoire sampling was performed exclusively after the peak T cell response. Vaccine-associated CD4 TCRs spanned spike, dominant at 160-218 and 743-854. White British donors predominated, females outnumbered males, and clonal diversity was possibly underestimated.

The TCR originated in an adult in good health. The chain is built from TRBV19 and TRBJ1-5; D call uncertain. Sequenced here: peripheral blood, sampled on day 0 of AZD1222 vaccination. CDR3 sequence: CASSGDYSNQPQHF. For the CDR3, the DNA is TGTGCCAGTAGCGGGGATTATAGCAATCAGCCCCAGCATTTT.